This entry is about one T cell receptor beta chain. The protocol was immunoSEQ multiplex PCR, while the TCRdb copy is restricted to in-frame clones and leaves out a portion. The table lists 150,000 to 200,000 clones, roughly nine tenths of them singletons. The germline V gene has CDR1 SGHRS and CDR2 YFSETQ. V dropped 2 bases and J dropped 3 bases, with 9 bases sitting between them. The length of the CDR3 is 13 residues. Seattle participants joined during active infection and were tracked over time. This sample was included in a study of blood T cell repertoires in COVID-19. The specimen was peripheral blood. This sequence originates from an older woman with COVID-19, enrolled during active disease. The chain employs TRBV5-1 and TRBJ2-7, with D tentatively TRBD1 (6 bases). The CDR3: CASSLGGVYEQYF. CDR3 bases: TGCGCCAGCAGCTTAGGGGGTGTCTACGAGCAGTACTTC. Looking up the rest from reference TRBV5-1 and TRBJ2-7 gives the full variable domain: KAGVTQTPRYLIKTRGQQVTLSCSPISGHRSVSWYQQTPGQGLQFLFEYFSETQRNKGNFPGRFSGRQFSNSRSEMNVSTLELGDSALYLCASSLGGVYEQYFGPGTRLTVT.